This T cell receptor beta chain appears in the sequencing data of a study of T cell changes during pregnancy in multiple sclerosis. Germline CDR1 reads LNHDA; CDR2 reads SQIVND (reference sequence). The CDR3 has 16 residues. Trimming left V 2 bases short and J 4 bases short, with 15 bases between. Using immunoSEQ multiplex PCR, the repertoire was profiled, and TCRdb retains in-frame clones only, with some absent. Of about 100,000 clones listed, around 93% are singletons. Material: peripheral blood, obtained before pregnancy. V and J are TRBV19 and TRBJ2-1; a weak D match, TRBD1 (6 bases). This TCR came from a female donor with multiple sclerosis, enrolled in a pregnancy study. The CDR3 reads CASSITFSRGYNEQFF. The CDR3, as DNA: TGTGCCAGTAGTATAACTTTTAGCAGGGGTTACAATGAGCAGTTCTTC.